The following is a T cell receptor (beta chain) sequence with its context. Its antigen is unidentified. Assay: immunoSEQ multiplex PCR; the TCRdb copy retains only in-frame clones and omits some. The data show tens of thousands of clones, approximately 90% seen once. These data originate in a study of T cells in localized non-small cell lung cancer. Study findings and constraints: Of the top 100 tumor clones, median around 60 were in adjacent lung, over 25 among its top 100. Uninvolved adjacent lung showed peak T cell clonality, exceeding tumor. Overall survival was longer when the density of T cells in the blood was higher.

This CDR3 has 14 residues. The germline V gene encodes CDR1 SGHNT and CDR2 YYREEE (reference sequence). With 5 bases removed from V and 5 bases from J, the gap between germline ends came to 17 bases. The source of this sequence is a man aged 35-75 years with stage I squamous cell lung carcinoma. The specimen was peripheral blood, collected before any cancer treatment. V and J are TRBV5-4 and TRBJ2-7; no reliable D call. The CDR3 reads CASSSEHRRHEQYF. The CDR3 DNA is TGTGCCAGCAGTTCAGAACATCGACGACACGAGCAGTACTTC.